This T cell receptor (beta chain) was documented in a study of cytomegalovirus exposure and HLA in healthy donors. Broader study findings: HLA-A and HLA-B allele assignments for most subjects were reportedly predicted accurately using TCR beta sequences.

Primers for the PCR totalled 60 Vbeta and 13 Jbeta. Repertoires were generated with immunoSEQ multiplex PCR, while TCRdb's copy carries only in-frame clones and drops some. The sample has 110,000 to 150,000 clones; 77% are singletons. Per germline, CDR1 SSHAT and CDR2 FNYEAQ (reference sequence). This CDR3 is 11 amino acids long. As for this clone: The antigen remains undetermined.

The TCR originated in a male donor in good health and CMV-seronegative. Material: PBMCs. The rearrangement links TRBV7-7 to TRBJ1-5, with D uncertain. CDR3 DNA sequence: TGTGCTACGGAGGGTGATCAGCCCCAGCATTTT. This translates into CATEGDQPQHF.